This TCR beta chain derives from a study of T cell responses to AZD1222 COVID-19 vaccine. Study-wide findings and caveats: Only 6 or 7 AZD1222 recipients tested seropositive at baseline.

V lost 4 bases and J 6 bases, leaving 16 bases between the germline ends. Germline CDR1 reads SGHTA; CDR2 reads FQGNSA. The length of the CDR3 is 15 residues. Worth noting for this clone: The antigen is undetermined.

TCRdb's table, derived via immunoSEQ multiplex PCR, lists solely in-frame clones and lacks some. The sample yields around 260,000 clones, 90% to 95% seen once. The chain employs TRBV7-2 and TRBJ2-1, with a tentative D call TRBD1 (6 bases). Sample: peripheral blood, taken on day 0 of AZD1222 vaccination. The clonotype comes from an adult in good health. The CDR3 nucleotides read TGTGCCAGCAGCTCACAGGGACGAGGGGTCAATGAGCAGTTCTTC. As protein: CASSSQGRGVNEQFF.